The rows below give T cell receptor beta chains drawn from one sample of a study of cytomegalovirus exposure and HLA in healthy donors. Sequencing used immunoSEQ multiplex PCR; TCRdb keeps in-frame clones, though not all of them. The sample has 120,000 or so clones, more than 80% seen once; the top ten hold about 8.9%. Specimen: PBMCs. These receptors were obtained from a man in his thirties or forties in good health and CMV-seropositive. CDR3s include the opening cysteine and the closing phenylalanine or tryptophan. Each record gives: clone size, D gene, V gene, J gene, CDR3 DNA, CDR3 protein. The D gene is left open where the match is weak. Part of the rows lack a size; the others show once, few, many or a class for expanded clones.

>few|TRBD1|TRBV29-1|TRBJ2-3
TGCAGCGTTGGGACAGGGGGAGCAGATACGCAGTATTTT
CSVGTGGADTQYF
>-|-|TRBV29-1|TRBJ1-2
TGCAGCGTTTTTAAGCTCCTAAACTATGGCTACACCTTC
CSVFKLLNYGYTF
>once|TRBD1|TRBV25-1|TRBJ1-2
TGTGCCAGCAGGGGAGCGGGACAGGGCAAAGGCTACACCTTC
CASRGAGQGKGYTF
>-|TRBD1|TRBV6-5|TRBJ1-1
TGTGCCAGCAATGTGGGACAGGGGACTACTGAAGCTTTCTTT
CASNVGQGTTEAFF
>-|TRBD2|TRBV6-1|TRBJ2-3
TGTGCCAGCAGTGAGTCTAGCGGCCCCACAGATACGCAGTATTTT
CASSESSGPTDTQYF
>-|-|TRBV18|TRBJ2-3
TGTGCCAGCTCACGCTGCCGCGGAAGCCCAGATACGCAGTATTTT
CASSRCRGSPDTQYF
>-|-|TRBV5-1|TRBJ2-7
TGCGCCAGCAGCTTAGAGGCAGGGGTGATAGACGAGCAGTACTTC
CASSLEAGVIDEQYF
>-|-|TRBV7-2|TRBJ2-1
TGTGCCAGCAGCTTAGCGGGCCCAAGAGGGAGCTCCTACAATGAGCAGTTCTTC
CASSLAGPRGSSYNEQFF
>-|-|TRBV9|TRBJ2-1
TGTGCCAGCAGCGTCGACACTAGGAATGAGCAGTTCTTC
CASSVDTRNEQFF
>-|-|TRBV7-6|TRBJ1-3
TGTGCCAGCAGCTTAGAGGCAGGGTCACACTTTGGAAACACCATATATTTT
CASSLEAGSHFGNTIYF
>-|-|TRBV18|TRBJ2-7
TGTGCCAGCTCACCGAGGAGGGCCGGGACCACCTACGAGCAGTACTTC
CASSPRRAGTTYEQYF
>few|TRBD2|TRBV5-6|TRBJ2-3
TGTGCCAGCAGTTCCCTAGCGGGCACAGATACGCAGTATTTT
CASSSLAGTDTQYF